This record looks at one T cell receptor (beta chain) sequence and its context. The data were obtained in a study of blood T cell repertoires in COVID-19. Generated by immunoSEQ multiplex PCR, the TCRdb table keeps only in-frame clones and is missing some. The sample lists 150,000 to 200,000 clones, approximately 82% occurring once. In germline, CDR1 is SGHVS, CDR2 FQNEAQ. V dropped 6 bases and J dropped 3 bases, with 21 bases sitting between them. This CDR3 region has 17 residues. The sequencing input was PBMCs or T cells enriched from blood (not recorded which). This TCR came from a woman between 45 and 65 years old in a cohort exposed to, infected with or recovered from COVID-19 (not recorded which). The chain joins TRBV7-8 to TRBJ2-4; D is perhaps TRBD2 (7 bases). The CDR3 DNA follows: TGTGCCAGCAGACCACTAGCGAACAGGGACCACAAAAACATTCAGTACTTC. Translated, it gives CASRPLANRDHKNIQYF.